The 8 T cell receptor beta chains reported below all come from one sample, sequenced in a study of T cell changes during pregnancy in multiple sclerosis. Clones were sequenced by immunoSEQ multiplex PCR, and TCRdb holds only the in-frame ones, with some missing. The table includes 75,000 to 100,000 clones, 85% to 95% detected once. The specimen comprised peripheral blood, sampled after pregnancy. The receptor set was obtained from a female donor with multiple sclerosis, enrolled in a pregnancy study.

The gene calls are TRBV19 and TRBJ2-7, with 8 bases fitting TRBD1. This CDR3 contains 14 residues. V shed 4 bases, J shed 1 base, and the junction held 3 bases outside the gene matches. The germline CDR1 and CDR2 sequences are LNHDA and SQIVND (reference sequence). CDR3 protein: CASSTRTGSYEQYF. As DNA, the CDR3 is TGTGCCAGTAGTACCCGGACAGGGTCCTACGAGCAGTACTTC.

V is TRBV19 and J is TRBJ1-1, with 9 bases identical to TRBD1. With V trimmed by 4 bases and J by 5 bases, 8 bases remained unmatched. The CDR3 extends over 15 amino acids. Germline-derived CDR1 and CDR2 are LNHDA and SQIVND (reference sequence). The CDR3 sequence: CASSNKGTGWTEAFF. In DNA, the CDR3 is TGTGCCAGTAGTAATAAAGGGACAGGGTGGACTGAAGCTTTCTTT. The whole variable domain, filled in from reference TRBV19 and TRBJ1-1, reads DGGITQSPKYLFRKEGQNVTLSCEQNLNHDAMYWYRQDPGQGLRLIYYSQIVNDFQKGDIAEGYSVSREKKESFPLTVTSAQKNPTAFYLCASSNKGTGWTEAFFGQGTRLTVV.

The rearrangement links TRBV27 to TRBJ2-3; 10 bases agree with TRBD2. Per the germline V gene, CDR1 is MNHEY and CDR2 is SMNVEV (reference sequence). J was trimmed by 1 base and V by 2 bases; bases with no gene match: 6. The CDR3 has 17 residues. The CDR3 coding sequence is TGTGCCAGCAGTTTACTCCCTAGCGGGGGTGGCACAGATACGCAGTATTTT. Protein product: CASSLLPSGGGTDTQYF.

The chain links TRBV19 to TRBJ1-1, with 9 bases matching TRBD1. V was pared by 8 bases and J by 10 bases, with 17 bases of the junction left unmatched. CDR1 LNHDA and CDR2 SQIVND come from the germline V gene (reference sequence). The CDR3 covers 15 residues. Written as DNA, the CDR3 is TGTGCCAGTCGTGGACAGGGGAATATCGGAGTGGTAGCTTTCTTT. As protein: CASRGQGNIGVVAFF.

This sequence joins TRBV29-1 and TRBJ2-5, with TRBD1 matching over 9 bases. V lost 6 bases to trimming and J lost 2 bases; unmatched junction nucleotides: 10. This CDR3 has 15 residues. In germline, CDR1 is SQVTM, CDR2 ANQGSEA. CDR3 DNA: TGCAGCGTGACCGCCGGGACAGGGTATCAAGAGACCCAGTACTTC. This encodes CSVTAGTGYQETQYF.

This clone was counted a few times. The J gene is TRBJ1-2, the V gene TRBV5-6; TRBD1 matches 7 bases. Trimming cost V 3 bases and J 8 bases; bases outside gene matches: 7. The germline CDR1 and CDR2 sequences are SGHDT and YYEEEE. This CDR3 has 13 amino acids. The CDR3 coding sequence is TGTGCCAGCAGCTCCCTGGACAGGACAGGCTACACCTTC. This encodes CASSSLDRTGYTF.

This sequence joins TRBV7-2 and TRBJ2-7; 7 positions agree with TRBD1. The V gene end was trimmed by 5 bases and the J gene end by 1 base; junction bases not matched to a gene: 14. The germline V gene encodes CDR1 SGHTA and CDR2 FQGNSA. The CDR3 covers 17 residues. DNA for the CDR3: TGTGCCAGCAGCCCTCTCCGAGGACAGGCGGCGTCCTACGAGCAGTACTTC. Translating gives CASSPLRGQAASYEQYF.

The chain recombines TRBV7-2 with TRBJ1-2; 7 nucleotides align to TRBD1. V lost 1 base to trimming and J lost 3 bases; unmatched junction nucleotides: 11. The CDR3 sequence is 17 residues long. CDR1 SGHTA and CDR2 FQGNSA come from the germline V gene. This CDR3 reads CASSLEGAAQGDYGYTF. In nucleotides, the CDR3 is TGTGCCAGCAGCTTAGAGGGGGCTGCACAGGGTGACTATGGCTACACCTTC. Using reference TRBV7-2 and TRBJ1-2 for the parts outside the CDR3, the full variable domain is GAGVSQSPSNKVTEKGKDVELRCDPISGHTALYWYRQSLGQGLEFLIYFQGNSAPDKSGLPSDRFSAERTGGSVSTLTIQRTQQEDSAVYLCASSLEGAAQGDYGYTFGSGTRLTVV.